This TCR beta chain was documented in a study of blood T cell repertoires in COVID-19. About the research overall: From the United States, Italy and Spain came samples of acute and convalescent COVID-19. T cells, B-cell-depleted T cells, or PBMCs provided the cDNA or gDNA that served as material.

Authors' processing steps: Estimates of nucleated cell counts were drawn from the amplification of reference gene primers. The table came from immunoSEQ multiplex PCR; TCRdb's copy has only in-frame clones and leaves some out. V and J calls and clone size follow that table, whereas D and trimming were derived from the DNA. The table lists approximately 360,000 clones, around 92% of them singletons. The length of the CDR3 is 12 residues. V shed 7 bases and J 7 bases; nucleotides not matched to a gene: 6. CDR1 and CDR2 (germline): ENHRY, SYGVKD. The TCR sequence derives from a man aged 40-50 years with acute or convalescent COVID-19. The chain uses TRBV10-3 and TRBJ1-1, with 7 bases aligning to TRBD1. Material: peripheral blood. The chain's CDR3 is CAITGAGGEAFF. The CDR3 region has the DNA TGTGCCATCACTGGCGCAGGGGGTGAAGCTTTCTTT.